Here is one T cell receptor beta chain with its context. Its antigen is not identified. The method was immunoSEQ multiplex PCR; TCRdb's version includes in-frame clones alone and lacks a portion of them. This table has around 94,000 clones, 90% to 95% appearing once. The CDR3 sequence is 16 residues long. From germline, CDR1 is SGDLS and CDR2 YYNGEE. The ends lost 0 bases at V and 7 bases at J; junction bases unmatched: 10. The entry originates in a study of OX40 agonist ivuxolimab in advanced cancers. Study-level information: Partial response was recorded in three patients: one hepatocellular carcinoma and two cutaneous melanoma cases. Overall study results and limits: Average numbers of expanded clones were greater in CD8+ T cells than in CD4+.

This chain connects TRBV9 to TRBJ2-1; TRBD2 matches 7 bases. The sequence came from an adult with an advanced solid tumor such as melanoma, head and neck, liver or kidney cancer. Sequenced here: CD4+ or CD8+ T cells sorted from blood, sampled in a trial of the OX40 agonist ivuxolimab. DNA for the CDR3: TGTGCCAGCAGCGTAGGGGGCCGCGGGAGCGGAAATGAGCAGTTCTTC. It yields the protein CASSVGGRGSGNEQFF. Full variable domain (outside the CDR3, taken from reference TRBV9 and TRBJ2-1): DSGVTQTPKHLITATGQRVTLRCSPRSGDLSVYWYQQSLDQGLQFLIQYYNGEERAKGNILERFSAQQFPDLHSELNLSSLELGDSALYFCASSVGGRGSGNEQFFGPGTRLTVL.